In this sample, the clone carrying this T cell receptor (beta chain) turned up a few times. TCRdb itself ran the RT-PCR reads through MiXCR, one entry per CDR3 protein. This table holds 30,000 to 35,000 distinct CDR3 sequences, approximately 6.2% found once. The sample is drawn from a study of patients and donors after allogeneic stem cell transplantation. With V trimmed by 6 bases and J by 8 bases, 6 bases remained unmatched. Germline assignment: CDR1 MNHEY and CDR2 SMNVEV (reference sequence). The CDR3 contains 12 residues. The sample taken for sequencing was blood, either unsorted or a sorted T cell fraction (not recorded which). This receptor was obtained from a human donor who was either an allogeneic HSCT recipient or a stem cell or donor lymphocyte infusion donor (not recorded which). It is not recorded whose cells these are; they may come from a transplant donor. V gene TRBV27 combines with J gene TRBJ1-2; 7 bases are shared with TRBD1. Here the CDR3 DNA reads TGTGCCAGCAGCCGTACAGGGGCGGGCTACACCTTC. It specifies CASSRTGAGYTF.